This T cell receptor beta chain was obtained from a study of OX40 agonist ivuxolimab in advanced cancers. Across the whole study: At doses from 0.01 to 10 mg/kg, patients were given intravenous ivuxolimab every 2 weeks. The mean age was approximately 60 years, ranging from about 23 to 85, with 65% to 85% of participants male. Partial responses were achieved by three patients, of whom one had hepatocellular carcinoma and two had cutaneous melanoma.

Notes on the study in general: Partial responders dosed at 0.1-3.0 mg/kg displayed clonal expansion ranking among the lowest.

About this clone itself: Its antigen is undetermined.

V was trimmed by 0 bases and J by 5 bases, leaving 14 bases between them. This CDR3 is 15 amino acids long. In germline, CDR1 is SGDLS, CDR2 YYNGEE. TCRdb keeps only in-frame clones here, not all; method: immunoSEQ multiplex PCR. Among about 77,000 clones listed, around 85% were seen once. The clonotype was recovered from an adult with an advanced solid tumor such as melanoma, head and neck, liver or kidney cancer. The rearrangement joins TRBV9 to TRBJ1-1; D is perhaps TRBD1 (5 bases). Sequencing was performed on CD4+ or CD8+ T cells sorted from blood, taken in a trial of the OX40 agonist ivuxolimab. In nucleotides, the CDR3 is TGTGCCAGCAGCGTAGGTCGGGGCGGGAGAACTGAAGCTTTCTTT. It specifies CASSVGRGGRTEAFF.